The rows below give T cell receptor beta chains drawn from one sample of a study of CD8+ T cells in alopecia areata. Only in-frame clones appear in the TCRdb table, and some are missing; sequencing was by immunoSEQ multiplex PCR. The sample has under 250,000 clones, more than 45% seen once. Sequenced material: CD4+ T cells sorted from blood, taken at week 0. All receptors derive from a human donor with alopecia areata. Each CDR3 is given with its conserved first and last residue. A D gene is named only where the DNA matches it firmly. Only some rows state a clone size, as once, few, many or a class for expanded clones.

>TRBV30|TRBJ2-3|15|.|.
CAGTLQRSSTDTQYF
TGTGCCGGAACCCTACAGCGGTCTAGCACAGATACGCAGTATTTT
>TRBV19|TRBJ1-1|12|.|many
CASSLKRSEAFF
TGTGCCAGTAGTTTAAAAAGATCTGAAGCTTTCTTT
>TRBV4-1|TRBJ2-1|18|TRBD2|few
CASSQEGLAGRTYNEQFF
TGCGCCAGCAGCCAAGAGGGATTAGCGGGAAGAACATACAATGAGCAGTTCTTC
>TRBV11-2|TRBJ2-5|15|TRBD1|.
CASSTPETGGKTQYF
TGTGCCAGCAGCACGCCCGAGACAGGGGGGAAGACCCAGTACTTC
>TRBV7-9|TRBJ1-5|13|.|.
CASSLTANQPQHF
TGTGCCAGCAGCTTGACAGCCAATCAGCCCCAGCATTTT
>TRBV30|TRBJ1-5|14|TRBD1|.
CACGVTGEIGAQHF
TGTGCCTGCGGGGTGACAGGGGAAATTGGGGCCCAGCATTTT
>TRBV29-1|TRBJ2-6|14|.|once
CSVVREPGANVLTF
TGCAGCGTTGTCAGGGAACCTGGGGCCAACGTCCTGACTTTC
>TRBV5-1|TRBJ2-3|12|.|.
CASSFERDTQYF
TGCGCCAGCAGCTTTGAAAGAGATACGCAGTATTTT
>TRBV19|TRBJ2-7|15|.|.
CASSPERARSYEQYF
TGTGCCAGTAGCCCCGAGAGGGCTAGATCCTACGAGCAGTACTTC
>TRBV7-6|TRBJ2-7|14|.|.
CASSLHREAYEQYF
TGTGCCAGCAGCCTGCACAGGGAAGCCTACGAGCAGTACTTC
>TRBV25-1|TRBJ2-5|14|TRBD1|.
CASRDDRGRETQYF
TGTGCCAGCAGGGACGACAGGGGGCGCGAGACCCAGTACTTC
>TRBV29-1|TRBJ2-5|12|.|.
CSVVRDAETQYF
TGCAGCGTTGTGAGGGATGCAGAGACCCAGTACTTC
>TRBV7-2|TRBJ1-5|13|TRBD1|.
CASSKGQGKVQHF
TGTGCCAGCAGCAAGGGACAGGGGAAGGTGCAGCATTTT
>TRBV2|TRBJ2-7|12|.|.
CASTGTAYEQYF
TGTGCCAGCACTGGGACCGCGTACGAGCAGTACTTC
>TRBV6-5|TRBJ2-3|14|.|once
CASTRTEGTDTQYF
TGTGCCAGCACTAGGACAGAGGGCACAGATACGCAGTATTTT
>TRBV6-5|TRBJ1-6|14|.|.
CASSQQEDHSPLHF
TGTGCCAGCAGCCAACAGGAGGACCATTCACCCCTCCACTTT
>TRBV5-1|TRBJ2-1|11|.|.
CASSLQGEQFF
TGCGCCAGCAGTCTACAGGGAGAGCAGTTCTTC
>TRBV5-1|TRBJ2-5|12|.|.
CASSLGEGTQYF
TGCGCCAGCAGCTTGGGTGAGGGGACCCAGTACTTC
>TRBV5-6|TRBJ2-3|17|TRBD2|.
CASSLPRTSGGADTQYF
TGTGCCAGCAGCTTACCCCGGACTAGCGGGGGGGCAGATACGCAGTATTTT
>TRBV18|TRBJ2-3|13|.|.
CASSPPSIDTQYF
TGTGCCAGCTCACCACCTAGTATAGATACGCAGTATTTT
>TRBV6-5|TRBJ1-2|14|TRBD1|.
CASSPMTGAYGYTF
TGTGCCAGCAGCCCCATGACAGGGGCCTATGGCTACACCTTC
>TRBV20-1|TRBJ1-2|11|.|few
CSVTDAGGYTF
TGCAGTGTCACAGACGCCGGGGGCTACACCTTC
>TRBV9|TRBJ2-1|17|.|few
CASSVSAVGLNGNEQFF
TGTGCCAGCAGCGTATCGGCCGTGGGGCTTAATGGGAATGAGCAGTTCTTC
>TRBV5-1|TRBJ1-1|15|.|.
CASSLYRDASTEAFF
TGCGCCAGCAGCTTGTACCGGGACGCTAGTACTGAAGCTTTCTTT
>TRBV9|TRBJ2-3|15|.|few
CASSRTQTGTDTQYF
TGTGCCAGCAGCAGGACTCAAACCGGCACAGATACGCAGTATTTT
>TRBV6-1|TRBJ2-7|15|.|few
CASSCPTGNPYEQYF
TGTGCCAGCAGTTGTCCCACAGGGAACCCCTACGAGCAGTACTTC
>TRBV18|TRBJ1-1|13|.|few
CASSRAVNTEAFF
TGTGCCAGCTCCCGGGCCGTGAACACTGAAGCTTTCTTT
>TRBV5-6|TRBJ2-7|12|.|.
CASSLFSNEQYF
TGTGCCAGCAGCTTGTTCTCCAACGAGCAGTACTTC
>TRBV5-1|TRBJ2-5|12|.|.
CASIGQQETQYF
TGCGCCAGCATTGGTCAGCAAGAGACCCAGTACTTC
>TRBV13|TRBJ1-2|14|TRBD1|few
CASSSRTGNYGYTF
TGTGCCAGCAGCTCCCGGACAGGCAACTATGGCTACACCTTC
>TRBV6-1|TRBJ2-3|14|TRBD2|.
CASSSGGAPDTQYF
TGTGCCAGCAGTAGCGGGGGGGCACCAGATACGCAGTATTTT
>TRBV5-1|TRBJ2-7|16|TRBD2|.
CASSLGLAGAYYEQYF
TGCGCCAGCAGCTTGGGGCTAGCGGGAGCATACTACGAGCAGTACTTC
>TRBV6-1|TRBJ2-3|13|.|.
CAGNSQGTDTQYF
TGTGCCGGCAACTCCCAGGGCACAGATACGCAGTATTTT
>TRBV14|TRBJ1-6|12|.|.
CASSPQASTLHF
TGTGCCAGCAGCCCACAGGCTAGCACCCTCCACTTT
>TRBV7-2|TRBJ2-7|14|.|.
CASSLASPPLEQYF
TGTGCCAGCAGCTTAGCCAGTCCTCCCCTCGAGCAGTACTTC
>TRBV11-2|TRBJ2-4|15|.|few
CASSSGTLAKNIQYF
TGTGCCAGCAGCTCTGGGACTCTAGCCAAAAACATTCAGTACTTC